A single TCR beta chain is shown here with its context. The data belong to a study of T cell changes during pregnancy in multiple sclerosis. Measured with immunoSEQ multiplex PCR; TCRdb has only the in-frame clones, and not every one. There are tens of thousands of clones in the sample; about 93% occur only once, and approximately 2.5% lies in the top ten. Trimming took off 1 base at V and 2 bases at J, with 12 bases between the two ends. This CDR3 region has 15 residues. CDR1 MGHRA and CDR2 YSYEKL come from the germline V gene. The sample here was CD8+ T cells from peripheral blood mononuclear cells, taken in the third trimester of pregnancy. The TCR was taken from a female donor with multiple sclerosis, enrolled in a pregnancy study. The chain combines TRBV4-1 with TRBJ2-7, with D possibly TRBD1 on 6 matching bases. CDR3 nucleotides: TGCGCCAGCAGCCAAGTCCCCAGGGGAGCCTACGAGCAGTACTTC. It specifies CASSQVPRGAYEQYF.